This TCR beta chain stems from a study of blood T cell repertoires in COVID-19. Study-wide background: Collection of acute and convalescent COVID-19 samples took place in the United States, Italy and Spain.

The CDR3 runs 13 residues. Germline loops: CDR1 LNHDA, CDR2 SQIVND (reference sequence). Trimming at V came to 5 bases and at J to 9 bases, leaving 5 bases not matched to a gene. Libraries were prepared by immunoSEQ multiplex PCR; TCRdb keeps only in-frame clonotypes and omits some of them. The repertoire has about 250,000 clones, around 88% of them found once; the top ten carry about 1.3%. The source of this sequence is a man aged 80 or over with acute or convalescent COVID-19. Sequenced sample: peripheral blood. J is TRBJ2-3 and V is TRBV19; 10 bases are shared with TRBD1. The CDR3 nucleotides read TGTGCCAGTAGTGAGGGGACAGGGGTAACGCAGTATTTT. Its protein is CASSEGTGVTQYF.